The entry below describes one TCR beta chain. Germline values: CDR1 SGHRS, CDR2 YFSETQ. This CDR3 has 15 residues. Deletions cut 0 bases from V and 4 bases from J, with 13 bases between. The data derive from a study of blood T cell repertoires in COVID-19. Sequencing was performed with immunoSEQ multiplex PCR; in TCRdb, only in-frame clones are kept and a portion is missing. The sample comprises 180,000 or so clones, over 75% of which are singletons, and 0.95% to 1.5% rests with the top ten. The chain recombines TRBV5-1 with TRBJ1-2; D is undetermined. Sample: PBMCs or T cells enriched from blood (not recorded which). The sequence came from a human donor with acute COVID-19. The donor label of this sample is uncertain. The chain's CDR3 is CASSLEVQSTYGYTF. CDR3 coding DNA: TGCGCCAGCAGCTTGGAAGTACAGAGCACCTATGGCTACACCTTC. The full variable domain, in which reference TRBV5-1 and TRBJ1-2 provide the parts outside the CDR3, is KAGVTQTPRYLIKTRGQQVTLSCSPISGHRSVSWYQQTPGQGLQFLFEYFSETQRNKGNFPGRFSGRQFSNSRSEMNVSTLELGDSALYLCASSLEVQSTYGYTFGSGTRLTVV.